The 32 T cell receptor beta chains below all came from one sample that was sequenced in a study of blood T cell repertoires in COVID-19 (dated by TCRdb to the early 2020s). The library relied on the immunoSEQ multiplex PCR assay. This immuneACCESS table, as held by TCRdb, lists in-frame sequences with V and J called but not all clones. Of the missing ones, under half trace to an unresolved V gene in checked studies; the others have no known cause. This sample has 45,000 to 65,000 clones in its table, and approximately 83% of those were observed once. The ten largest account for around 6.6% of the sample. The sample consisted of peripheral blood. These receptors all stem from a man between 65 and 85 years old with active COVID-19.

This CDR3 reads CASSFPGMMTQYF. In nucleotides, the CDR3 is TGTGCCAGCAGCTTCCCAGGAATGATGACCCAGTACTTC. The V gene is TRBV7-2, the J gene TRBJ2-5; the D is unclear. The V end was cut by 3 bases, the J end by 7 bases, with 12 bases between. The CDR3 consists of 13 residues. Germline CDR1 reads SGHTA; CDR2 reads FQGNSA.

The rearrangement links TRBV2 to TRBJ2-2; D may be TRBD1 (6 bases). This CDR3 has 14 amino acids. Per germline, CDR1 SNHLY and CDR2 FYNNEI. V lost 5 bases, J lost 5 bases, and 12 bases lay in between. CDR3 in amino acids: CASSYRVRTGELFF. In nucleotides, the CDR3 is TGTGCCAGCAGTTACAGGGTACGGACCGGGGAGCTGTTTTTT. The full variable domain, with the rest looked up from reference TRBV2 and TRBJ2-2, is EPEVTQTPSHQVTQMGQEVILRCVPISNHLYFYWYRQILGQKVEFLVSFYNNEISEKSEIFDDQFSVERPDGSNFTLKIRSTKLEDSAMYFCASSYRVRTGELFFGEGSRLTVL.

The CDR3 DNA reads TGTGCCAGCAGAAATGGGGGGGTGGGTAGCACGTCACCCCTCCACTTT. This sequence encodes CASRNGGVGSTSPLHF. The V call is TRBV5-4, the J call TRBJ1-6; a possible D gene is TRBD1 (5 bases). The germline V and J ends were trimmed by 5 bases and 10 bases, with 22 bases remaining between them. Germline V gene lookup returns CDR1 SGHNT and CDR2 YYREEE (reference sequence). The CDR3 sequence is 16 residues long.

Worth noting for this clone: The same CDR3 arises from other DNA sequences in this sample as well. The V and J genes are TRBV6-5 and TRBJ1-6; 8 positions agree with TRBD1. This CDR3 spans 14 amino acids. V lost 8 bases and J lost 7; bases outside the gene matches: 7. Germline V CDR1 and CDR2: MNHEY, SVGAGI. DNA for the CDR3: TGTGCCAGCTCTACCGGGACAGGAAATTCACCCCTCCACTTT. As protein: CASSTGTGNSPLHF.

V and J are TRBV5-1 and TRBJ1-3; unclear D gene. The CDR3 is 16 amino acids. V lost 4 bases, J lost 0 bases, and 14 bases lay in between. Germline V lookup: CDR1 SGHRS, CDR2 YFSETQ. The CDR3 nucleotides are TGCGCCAGCAGCCCGTCGAGGGCCAGCTCTGGAAACACCATATATTTT. It yields the protein CASSPSRASSGNTIYF.

The chain has TRBV5-1 and TRBJ1-1; D unresolved. The CDR3 length is 15 residues. In germline, CDR1 is SGHRS, CDR2 YFSETQ. With 5 bases removed from V and 0 bases from J, the gap between germline ends came to 14 bases. The CDR3 coding sequence is TGCGCCAGCAGGCCTGGGGAGAGGGTGAACACTGAAGCTTTCTTT. This translates into CASRPGERVNTEAFF.

This sequence joins TRBV7-2 and TRBJ2-3; 10 nucleotides agree with TRBD2. The CDR3 spans 15 residues. Looked up from germline, CDR1 is SGHTA and CDR2 is FQGNSA. Losses at the gene ends were 5 bases for V and 2 bases for J; bases not matched to a gene: 4. In DNA, the CDR3 is TGTGCCAGCAGCCCGGGACTAGCGAACACAGATACGCAGTATTTT. This gives the protein CASSPGLANTDTQYF.

The chain employs TRBV4-2 and TRBJ2-1, with D unclear. The CDR3 totals 13 residues. Germline loops: CDR1 LGHNA, CDR2 YNFKEQ. The ends were cut back, 0 bases at V and 9 bases at J, with 9 bases in the middle. The CDR3 region has the DNA TGTGCCAGCAGCCAAGATGAAGTTAGTGAGCAGTTCTTC. Translating gives CASSQDEVSEQFF.

The rearrangement joins TRBV5-1 to TRBJ2-3; 9 bases fit TRBD1. The CDR3 covers 14 residues. Germline V CDR1 and CDR2: SGHRS, YFSETQ. The V segment lost 4 bases and the J segment 6 bases; nucleotides outside the gene matches: 6. The CDR3 bases are TGCGCCAGCAGCCTAGGGACAGGGATGGATACGCAGTATTTT. This sequence encodes CASSLGTGMDTQYF. Full variable domain (outside the CDR3, taken from reference TRBV5-1 and TRBJ2-3): KAGVTQTPRYLIKTRGQQVTLSCSPISGHRSVSWYQQTPGQGLQFLFEYFSETQRNKGNFPGRFSGRQFSNSRSEMNVSTLELGDSALYLCASSLGTGMDTQYFGPGTRLTVL.

This sequence joins TRBV5-1 and TRBJ2-1, with 11 nucleotides matching TRBD2. Germline V gene sequence: CDR1 SGHRS, CDR2 YFSETQ. The CDR3 runs to 18 residues. The ends lost 4 bases at V and 0 bases at J; junction bases unmatched: 9. As DNA, the CDR3 is TGCGCCAGCAGCCGCGCTTCTAGCGGGAGGACCTCCTACAATGAGCAGTTCTTC. Translated: CASSRASSGRTSYNEQFF.

The rearrangement uses TRBV7-3 and TRBJ2-2; the match to TRBD1 covers 7 bases. Germline-derived CDR1 and CDR2 are SGHTA and FQGTGA. The CDR3 totals 14 residues. Losses at the gene ends were 6 bases for V and 5 bases for J; bases not matched to a gene: 6. The CDR3 bases are TGTGCCAGCAGGAGGGCCAGGGGGACCGGGGAGCTGTTTTTT. This codes for CASRRARGTGELFF.

V and J are TRBV19 and TRBJ1-2; 7 nucleotides agree with TRBD1. The V segment lost 10 bases and the J segment 8 bases; nucleotides outside the gene matches: 10. This CDR3 has 12 amino acids. Looked up from germline, CDR1 is LNHDA and CDR2 is SQIVND (reference sequence). The CDR3 DNA is TGTGCCACTAGCCCGACAGGGATCGGCTACACCTTC. Translated: CATSPTGIGYTF.

The rearrangement uses TRBV6-5 and TRBJ2-3; no reliable D call. CDR1 is MNHEY, CDR2 SVGAGI, per germline. The ends were cut back, 6 bases at V and 5 bases at J, with 6 bases in the middle. This CDR3 is 11 amino acids long. The CDR3 is CASRNRDTQYF. CDR3 sequence (DNA): TGTGCCAGCAGAAACAGAGATACGCAGTATTTT.

V gene TRBV6-2 or TRBV6-3 combines with J gene TRBJ2-7; 12 nucleotides line up with TRBD1. From germline, CDR1 is MNHEY and CDR2 SVGEGT. V trimming: 4 bases; J trimming: 4 bases; junction bases outside the gene matches: 8. There are 16 residues in the CDR3. CDR3 loop: CASSFSGTGGVYEQYF. As DNA, the CDR3 is TGTGCCAGCAGTTTCTCTGGGACAGGGGGCGTTTACGAGCAGTACTTC.

V gene TRBV18 combines with J gene TRBJ1-2, with a weak D call TRBD1 (6 bases). V lost 3 bases and J 2 bases, leaving 16 bases between the germline ends. CDR1 and CDR2 from the germline V gene are KGHSH and LQKENI. This CDR3 is 16 amino acids long. The CDR3 protein is CASSPSAGVGNYGYTF. The CDR3 nucleotides read TGTGCCAGCTCACCCTCTGCAGGGGTCGGCAACTATGGCTACACCTTC.

The chain is built from TRBV6-1 and TRBJ2-1; D is unclear. The germline V gene has CDR1 MNHNS and CDR2 SASEGT. This CDR3 is built from 15 residues. Trimming left V 2 bases short and J 1 base short, with 9 bases between. The CDR3 protein is CASSENAGSYNEQFF. The CDR3 DNA sequence: TGTGCCAGCAGTGAAAACGCAGGATCCTACAATGAGCAGTTCTTC.

This chain joins TRBV10-2 and TRBJ1-1; 7 nucleotides match TRBD1. The CDR3 is 13 amino acids. J lost 5 bases, V lost 6 bases, and 6 bases had no gene match. Germline V gene sequence: CDR1 WSHSY, CDR2 SAAADI. The CDR3 sequence: CASSLGQTTEAFF. The CDR3 DNA sequence: TGCGCCAGCAGCCTGGGACAGACGACTGAAGCTTTCTTT.

The V and J genes are TRBV10-2 and TRBJ1-5; D might be TRBD1 (5 bases). The CDR3 has 13 residues. Germline CDR1 and CDR2: WSHSY and SAAADI. Between the trimmed V and J ends, which lost 6 bases and 11 bases, there was a span of 17 bases. CDR3 in DNA: TGCGCCAGCAGAGCTGTAGGGGCCCAGTCCCAGCATTTT. Translated, it gives CASRAVGAQSQHF.

The rearrangement uses TRBV5-1 and TRBJ1-6, with TRBD1 identical over 11 bases. Germline assignment: CDR1 SGHRS and CDR2 YFSETQ. V lost 4 bases to trimming and J lost 10 bases; unmatched junction nucleotides: 4. The CDR3 has 14 residues. The DNA for the CDR3 is TGCGCCAGCAGCCGTGGACAGGGGGCATCACCCCTCCACTTT. Amino acid sequence: CASSRGQGASPLHF. Looking up the rest from reference TRBV5-1 and TRBJ1-6 gives the full variable domain: KAGVTQTPRYLIKTRGQQVTLSCSPISGHRSVSWYQQTPGQGLQFLFEYFSETQRNKGNFPGRFSGRQFSNSRSEMNVSTLELGDSALYLCASSRGQGASPLHFGNGTRLTVT.

The V call is TRBV5-1, the J call TRBJ2-5, with D unresolved. The germline V gene has CDR1 SGHRS and CDR2 YFSETQ. This CDR3 region has 12 residues. The V gene lost 3 bases and the J gene lost 2 bases, with 5 bases spanning the gap. CDR3: CASSYRQETQYF. CDR3 in DNA: TGCGCCAGCAGCTACCGGCAAGAGACCCAGTACTTC.

This chain uses TRBV4-1 with TRBJ2-5; TRBD2 agrees at 7 bases. The CDR3 runs to 16 residues. Germline loops: CDR1 MGHRA, CDR2 YSYEKL. V shed 1 base, J shed 1 base, and the junction held 6 bases outside the gene matches. DNA of the CDR3: TGCGCCAGCAGCCAAGTGCGAGCGGGATCCCAAGAGACCCAGTACTTC. Translated, it gives CASSQVRAGSQETQYF.

In DNA, the CDR3 is TGTGCCAGCAGAAACTTACTGGGGACAGCAAGGTCCGGGGAGCTGTTTTTT. It codes for CASRNLLGTARSGELFF. V is TRBV13 and J is TRBJ2-2, with 7 bases aligning to TRBD1. V trimming: 6 bases; J trimming: 6 bases; junction bases outside the gene matches: 16. The CDR3 is made up of 17 amino acids. Germline V lookup: CDR1 PRHDT, CDR2 FYEKMQ (reference sequence).

This chain connects TRBV19 to TRBJ2-6, with 8 nucleotides matching TRBD1. V was pared by 3 bases and J by 2 bases, with 6 bases of the junction left unmatched. Looked up from germline, CDR1 is LNHDA and CDR2 is SQIVND (reference sequence). The CDR3 contains 17 residues. The CDR3 coding sequence is TGTGCCAGTAGTATCGGACAGGGAGGCCCTGGGGCCAACGTCCTGACTTTC. This sequence encodes CASSIGQGGPGANVLTF.

The V gene is TRBV7-6, the J gene TRBJ1-3; D ambiguous. V was shortened by 3 bases and J by 5 bases, with 26 bases between the two germline ends. CDR1 is SGHVS and CDR2 is FNYEAQ in the germline V gene. The CDR3 has 19 amino acids. CDR3: CASSLEAAATYMRRNTIYF. CDR3 nucleotide sequence: TGTGCCAGCAGCTTGGAAGCGGCAGCCACTTATATGAGAAGAAACACCATATATTTT.

The V gene is TRBV28, the J gene TRBJ2-7; D unresolved. Per the germline V gene, CDR1 is MDHEN and CDR2 is SYDVKM. Trimming shortened V by 5 bases and J by 5 bases, and 13 bases separated the two germline ends. The CDR3 has 13 residues. In DNA form, the CDR3 reads TGTGCCAGCAGTCTCCAGTGGTCGCACGAGCAGTACTTC. This translates into CASSLQWSHEQYF.

This chain connects TRBV7-8 to TRBJ1-1; D remains unclear. This CDR3 spans 13 amino acids. Trimming left V 0 bases short and J 1 base short, with 3 bases between. Germline assignment: CDR1 SGHVS and CDR2 FQNEAQ. CDR3 region: CASSLARNTEAFF. CDR3 nucleotides: TGTGCCAGCAGCTTAGCGCGGAACACTGAAGCTTTCTTT. The whole variable domain, remainder taken from reference TRBV7-8 and TRBJ1-1, is GAGVSQSPRYKVAKRGQDVALRCDPISGHVSLFWYQQALGQGPEFLTYFQNEAQLDKSGLPSDRFFAERPEGSVSTLKIQRTQQEDSAVYLCASSLARNTEAFFGQGTRLTVV.

This clone was counted a single time. The V gene is TRBV27, the J gene TRBJ2-2; D gene ambiguous. The CDR3 has 12 residues. The germline gives CDR1 MNHEY, CDR2 SMNVEV (reference sequence). Trimming removed 6 bases at V and 6 bases at J, with 8 bases between. CDR3 sequence: CASSLLSGELFF. In DNA, the CDR3 is TGTGCCAGCAGCCTCCTCTCCGGGGAGCTGTTTTTT.

This sequence joins TRBV5-1 and TRBJ2-1; TRBD2 aligns across 7 bases. This CDR3 has 14 amino acids. V dropped 1 base and J dropped 3; count of bases not matched to a gene: 1. Germline V lookup: CDR1 SGHRS, CDR2 YFSETQ. CDR3 bases: TGCGCCAGCAGCTTGCGGACTAGCTACAATGAGCAGTTCTTC. Translating gives CASSLRTSYNEQFF. Full variable domain (missing parts from reference TRBV5-1 and TRBJ2-1): KAGVTQTPRYLIKTRGQQVTLSCSPISGHRSVSWYQQTPGQGLQFLFEYFSETQRNKGNFPGRFSGRQFSNSRSEMNVSTLELGDSALYLCASSLRTSYNEQFFGPGTRLTVL.

The V call is TRBV9, the J call TRBJ2-2; tentatively, D is TRBD1 (6 bases). Germline lookup yields CDR1 SGDLS and CDR2 YYNGEE. The CDR3 spans 14 residues. Trimming shortened V by 0 bases and J by 6 bases, and 9 bases separated the two germline ends. The CDR3 sequence: CASSVEGGSGELFF. Here the CDR3 DNA reads TGTGCCAGCAGCGTAGAAGGGGGTTCCGGGGAGCTGTTTTTT.

V usage is TRBV6-5 and J usage is TRBJ1-6; no reliable D call. The CDR3 totals 13 residues. Trimming shortened V by 5 bases and J by 7 bases, and 9 bases separated the two germline ends. The V gene's germline CDR1 is MNHEY and CDR2 SVGAGI. CDR3 amino acids: CASSPHGNSPLHF. DNA of the CDR3: TGTGCCAGCAGTCCGCATGGCAATTCACCCCTCCACTTT.

In its sample, this clone was seen once. V is TRBV7-7 and J is TRBJ2-3, with 9 nucleotides matching TRBD2. Germline trimming cut 3 bases from V and 3 bases from J; bases unmatched to any gene: 1. The CDR3 sequence is 14 residues long. Germline-derived CDR1 and CDR2 are SSHAT and FNYEAQ (reference sequence). CDR3 sequence (DNA): TGTGCCAGCAGCTTGCGGGGGGGGACAGATACGCAGTATTTT. This codes for CASSLRGGTDTQYF.

J is TRBJ1-1 and V is TRBV12-3 or TRBV12-4; the D is unclear. The CDR3 contains 13 residues. V lost 2 bases, J lost 6 bases, and 10 bases lay in between. DNA of the CDR3: TGTGCCAGCAGTTTACGAGGGTTTGCTGAAGCTTTCTTT. This gives the protein CASSLRGFAEAFF.